This T cell receptor (beta chain) was sequenced for a study of T cells expressing NK-cell markers (dated by TCRdb to the early 2020s). Regarding the complete study: Three sorted T-cell subsets (CD3+CD56+NKG2C+, CD3+CD56+NKG2C- and CD3+CD56-NKG2C+) from 8 or 9 donors had their TCR beta-chain repertoires profiled. Among the eight sequenced donors, only one was HCMV-seronegative, while the other seven were HCMV-seropositive. All eight donors whose samples were sequenced were randomly selected healthy volunteers, three of them men and five women. Illumina HiSeq 2000/2500, MiSeq or NextSeq was used to sequence libraries as 2 x 150 bp reads. General conclusions and limits of the study: In six donors, the dominant CD3+CD56+NKG2C+ clonotypes were among the top 10 CD8+ clonotypes and accounted for roughly 1.0-7.5% of CD8+ T cells. Whether the expanded NKG2C-expressing T cell clones were specific for HCMV antigens remained unclear. Those dominant clonotypes were again the most abundant among CD3+CD56-NKG2C+ cells in several donors, at about 25-65%.

HCMV serostatus was determined by detecting HCMV-specific IgG in serum with a commercial ELISA kit. Ficoll density gradient centrifugation was used to isolate peripheral blood mononuclear cells from blood. Concerning this clonotype itself: This receptor's antigen is unknown.

CDR1 and CDR2, looked up from the germline V gene, are SGHRS and YFSETQ. From the cysteine through the phenylalanine, the CDR3 covers 12 amino acids. The record lacks a DNA sequence. For sequencing, an Illumina HiSeq 2000 was employed. 5'RACE template switching, by which a universal primer site and unique molecular identifiers were added, was used to make TCR beta cDNA libraries. cDNA synthesis was primed from the TCR beta constant segment and was followed by two successive PCR amplification steps. Concerning the study's data processing: Reads were demultiplexed and grouped by UMI with MIGEC, and clonotypes were assembled and quantified with MiTCR. To exclude erroneous sequences, only TCR cDNA sequences supported by at least two reads were retained. The tcR package was used for downstream repertoire analysis, and clonotypes were matched between fractions using CDR3 nucleotide sequence together with V segment. Antigen specificity was annotated against VDJdb with VDJmatch, allowing one amino acid substitution in CDR3. After the reads were reprocessed by TCRdb, one entry was made per CDR3 protein sequence, with no DNA. These V and J calls originate from TCRdb's pipeline instead of the authors' own analysis. This sample's table has entries for some 280,000 distinct CDR3 sequences. The ten largest clones add up to 0.3% to 0.45% of the sample.

Sequencing was done on a sample of blood T cells: a sorted CD56 or NKG2C T cell subset, CD4+ or CD8+ T cells, or bulk PBMC T cells (not recorded which). This clonotype was sampled from a young man in good health. Donor details come from another sample of the same person, matched by shared clones. Here the chain combines TRBV5-1 and TRBJ2-1; TCRdb proposes TRBD1, but this gene call is untestable without DNA. The CDR3 region reads CASYWANNEQFF.